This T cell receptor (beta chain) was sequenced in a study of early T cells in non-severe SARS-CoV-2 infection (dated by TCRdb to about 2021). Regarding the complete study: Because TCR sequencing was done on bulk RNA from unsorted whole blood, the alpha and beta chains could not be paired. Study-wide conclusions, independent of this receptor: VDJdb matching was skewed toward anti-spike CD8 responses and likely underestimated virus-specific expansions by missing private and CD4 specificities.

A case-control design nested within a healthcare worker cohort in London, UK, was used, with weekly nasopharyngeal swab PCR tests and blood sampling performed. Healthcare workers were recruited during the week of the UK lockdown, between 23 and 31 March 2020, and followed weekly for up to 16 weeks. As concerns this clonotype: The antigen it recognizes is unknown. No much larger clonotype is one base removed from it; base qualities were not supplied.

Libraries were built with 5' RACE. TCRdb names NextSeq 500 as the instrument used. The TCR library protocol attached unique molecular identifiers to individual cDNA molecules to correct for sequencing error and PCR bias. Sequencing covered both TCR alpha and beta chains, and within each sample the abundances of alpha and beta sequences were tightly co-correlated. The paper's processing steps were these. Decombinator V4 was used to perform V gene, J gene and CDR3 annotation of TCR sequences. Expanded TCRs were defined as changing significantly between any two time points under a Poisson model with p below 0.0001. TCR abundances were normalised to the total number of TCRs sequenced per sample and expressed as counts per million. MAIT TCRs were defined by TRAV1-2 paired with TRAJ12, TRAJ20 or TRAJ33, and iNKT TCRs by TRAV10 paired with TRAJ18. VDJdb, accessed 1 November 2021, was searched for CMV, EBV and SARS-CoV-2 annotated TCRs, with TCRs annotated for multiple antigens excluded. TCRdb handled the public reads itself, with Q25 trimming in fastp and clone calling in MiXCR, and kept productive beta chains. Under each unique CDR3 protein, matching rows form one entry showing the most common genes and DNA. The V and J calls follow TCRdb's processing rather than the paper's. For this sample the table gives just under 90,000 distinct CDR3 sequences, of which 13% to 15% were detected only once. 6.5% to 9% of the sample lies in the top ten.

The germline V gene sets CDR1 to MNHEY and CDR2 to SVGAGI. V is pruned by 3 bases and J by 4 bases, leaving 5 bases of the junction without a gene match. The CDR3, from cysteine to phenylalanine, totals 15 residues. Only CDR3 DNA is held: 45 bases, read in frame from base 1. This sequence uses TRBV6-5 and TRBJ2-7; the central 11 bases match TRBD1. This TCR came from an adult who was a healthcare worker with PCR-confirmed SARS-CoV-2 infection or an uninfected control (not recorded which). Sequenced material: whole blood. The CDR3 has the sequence CASSYQGQGGYEQYF. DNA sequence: TGTGCCAGCAGTTATCAGGGACAGGGGGGGTACGAGCAGTACTTC.